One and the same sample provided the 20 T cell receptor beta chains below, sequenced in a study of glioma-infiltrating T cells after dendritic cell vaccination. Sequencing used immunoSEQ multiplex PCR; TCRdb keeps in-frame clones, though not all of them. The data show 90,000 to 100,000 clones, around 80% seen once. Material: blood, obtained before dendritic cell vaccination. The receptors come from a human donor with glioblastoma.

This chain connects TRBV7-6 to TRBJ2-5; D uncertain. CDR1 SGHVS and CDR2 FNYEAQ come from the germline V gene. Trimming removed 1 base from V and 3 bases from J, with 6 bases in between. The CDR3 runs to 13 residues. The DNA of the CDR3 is TGTGCCAGCAGCTTAGACGGTGAAGAGACCCAGTACTTC. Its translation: CASSLDGEETQYF. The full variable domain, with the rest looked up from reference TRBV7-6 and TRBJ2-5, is GAGVSQSPRYKVTKRGQDVALRCDPISGHVSLYWYRQALGQGPEFLTYFNYEAQQDKSGLPNDRFSAERPEGSISTLTIQRTEQRDSAMYRCASSLDGEETQYFGPGTRLLVL.

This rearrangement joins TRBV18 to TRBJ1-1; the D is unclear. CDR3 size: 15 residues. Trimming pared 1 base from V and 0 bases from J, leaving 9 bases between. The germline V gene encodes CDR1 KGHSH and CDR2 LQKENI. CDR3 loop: CASSPQERMNTEAFF. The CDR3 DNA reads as TGTGCCAGCTCACCACAGGAGAGGATGAACACTGAAGCTTTCTTT.

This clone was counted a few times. CDR3 protein: CASSHASENEQFF. Written as DNA, the CDR3 is TGTGCCAGCAGCCACGCTAGTGAAAATGAGCAGTTCTTC. This chain connects TRBV7-8 to TRBJ2-1; D unclear. Per germline, CDR1 SGHVS and CDR2 FQNEAQ. V shed 5 bases and J shed 7 bases, with 12 bases lying between them. The CDR3 runs 13 residues.

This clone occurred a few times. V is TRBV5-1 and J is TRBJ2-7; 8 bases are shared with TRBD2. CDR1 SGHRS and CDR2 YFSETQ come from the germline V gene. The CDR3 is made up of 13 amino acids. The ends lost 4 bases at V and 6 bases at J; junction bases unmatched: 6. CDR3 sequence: CASSHGTRGEQYF. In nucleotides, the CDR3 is TGCGCCAGCAGCCACGGGACTAGGGGCGAGCAGTACTTC.

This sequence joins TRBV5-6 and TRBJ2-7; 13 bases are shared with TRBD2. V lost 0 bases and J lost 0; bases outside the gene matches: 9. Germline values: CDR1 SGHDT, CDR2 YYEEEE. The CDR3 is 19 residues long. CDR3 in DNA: TGTGCCAGCAGCTTGGTCGGTGGACTAGCGGGAGACAGCTCCTACGAGCAGTACTTC. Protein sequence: CASSLVGGLAGDSSYEQYF. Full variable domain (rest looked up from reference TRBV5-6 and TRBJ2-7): DAGVTQSPTHLIKTRGQQVTLRCSPKSGHDTVSWYQQALGQGPQFIFQYYEEEERQRGNFPDRFSGHQFPNYSSELNVNALLLGDSALYLCASSLVGGLAGDSSYEQYFGPGTRLTVT.

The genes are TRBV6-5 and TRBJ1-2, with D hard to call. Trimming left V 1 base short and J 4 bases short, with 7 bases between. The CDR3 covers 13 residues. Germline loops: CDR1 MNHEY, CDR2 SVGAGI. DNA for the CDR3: TGTGCCAGCAGTTACTATAGATTCTATGGCTACACCTTC. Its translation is CASSYYRFYGYTF.

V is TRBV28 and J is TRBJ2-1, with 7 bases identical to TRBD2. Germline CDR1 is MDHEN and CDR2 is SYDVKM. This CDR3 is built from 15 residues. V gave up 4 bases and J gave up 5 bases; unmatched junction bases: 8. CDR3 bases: TGTGCCAGCAGTTCCGGGGGAGGGGCGGACAATGAGCAGTTCTTC. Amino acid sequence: CASSSGGGADNEQFF.

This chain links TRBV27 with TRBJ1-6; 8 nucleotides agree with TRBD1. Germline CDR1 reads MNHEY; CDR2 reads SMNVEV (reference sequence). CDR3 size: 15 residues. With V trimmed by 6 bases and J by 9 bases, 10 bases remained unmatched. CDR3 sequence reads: CASSDIQGAGSPLHF. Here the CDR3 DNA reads TGTGCCAGCAGCGACATCCAGGGGGCCGGTTCACCCCTCCACTTT.

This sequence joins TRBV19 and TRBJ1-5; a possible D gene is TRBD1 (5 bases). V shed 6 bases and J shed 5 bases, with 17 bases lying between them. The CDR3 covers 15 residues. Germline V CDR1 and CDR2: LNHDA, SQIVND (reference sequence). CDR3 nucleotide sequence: TGTGCCAGTAGGGAACTCGACAGTCTGGATCAGCCCCAGCATTTT. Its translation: CASRELDSLDQPQHF.

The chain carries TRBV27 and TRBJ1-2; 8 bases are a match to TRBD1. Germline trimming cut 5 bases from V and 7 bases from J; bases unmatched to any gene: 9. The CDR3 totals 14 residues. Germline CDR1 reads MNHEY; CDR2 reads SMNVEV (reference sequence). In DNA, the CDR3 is TGTGCCAGCAGTCTCCGGGACAGGTCTAGTGGCTACACCTTC. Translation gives CASSLRDRSSGYTF.

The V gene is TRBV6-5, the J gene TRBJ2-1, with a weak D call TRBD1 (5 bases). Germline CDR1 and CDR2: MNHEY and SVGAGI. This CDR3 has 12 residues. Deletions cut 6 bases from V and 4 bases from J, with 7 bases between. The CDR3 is CASSRQYNEQFF. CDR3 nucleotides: TGTGCCAGCAGCCGACAGTACAATGAGCAGTTCTTC.

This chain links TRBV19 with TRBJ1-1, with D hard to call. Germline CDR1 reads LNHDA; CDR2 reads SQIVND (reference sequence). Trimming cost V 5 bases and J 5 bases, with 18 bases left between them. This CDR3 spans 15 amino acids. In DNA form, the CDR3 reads TGTGCCAGTAGTCCCTCCGGGTCCGGCGGGACTGAAGCTTTCTTT. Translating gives CASSPSGSGGTEAFF.

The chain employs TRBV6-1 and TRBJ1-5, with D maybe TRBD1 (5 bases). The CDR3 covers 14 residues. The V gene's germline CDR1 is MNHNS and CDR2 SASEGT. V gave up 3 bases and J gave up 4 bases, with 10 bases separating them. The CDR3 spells CASSDGGGNQPQHF. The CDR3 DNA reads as TGTGCCAGCAGTGACGGGGGGGGGAATCAGCCCCAGCATTTT.

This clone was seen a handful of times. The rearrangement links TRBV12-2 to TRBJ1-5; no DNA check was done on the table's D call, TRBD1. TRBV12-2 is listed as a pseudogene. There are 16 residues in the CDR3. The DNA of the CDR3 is TGTGCAAGTCGCTTAAAATACAGGGTCGGGAATCAGCCCCAGCATTTT. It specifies CASRLKYRVGNQPQHF.

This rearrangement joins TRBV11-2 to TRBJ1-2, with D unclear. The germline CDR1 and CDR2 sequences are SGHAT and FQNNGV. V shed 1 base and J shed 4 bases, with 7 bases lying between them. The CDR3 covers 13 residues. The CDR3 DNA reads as TGTGCCAGCAGCTTAGTCCAGGCCTATGGCTACACCTTC. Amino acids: CASSLVQAYGYTF.

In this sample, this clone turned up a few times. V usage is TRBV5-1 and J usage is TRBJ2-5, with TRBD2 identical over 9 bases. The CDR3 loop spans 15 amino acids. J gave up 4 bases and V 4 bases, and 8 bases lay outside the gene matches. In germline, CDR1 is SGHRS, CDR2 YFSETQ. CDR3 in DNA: TGCGCCAGCAGCGCTAATAGCGGGAGCCTAGAGACCCAGTACTTC. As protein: CASSANSGSLETQYF.

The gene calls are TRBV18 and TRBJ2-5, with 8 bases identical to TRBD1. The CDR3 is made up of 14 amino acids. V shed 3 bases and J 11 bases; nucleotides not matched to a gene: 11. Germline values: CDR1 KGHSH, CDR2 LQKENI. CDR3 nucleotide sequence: TGTGCCAGCTCACCGGGGACAGGCGTGTCGTCGCAGTACTTC. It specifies CASSPGTGVSSQYF.

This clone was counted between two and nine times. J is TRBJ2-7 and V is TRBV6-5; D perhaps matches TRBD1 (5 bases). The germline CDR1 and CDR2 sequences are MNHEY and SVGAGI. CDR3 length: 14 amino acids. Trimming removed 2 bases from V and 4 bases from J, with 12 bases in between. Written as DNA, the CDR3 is TGTGCCAGCAGTTACGCCAGGGTAGGTTACGAGCAGTACTTC. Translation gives CASSYARVGYEQYF.

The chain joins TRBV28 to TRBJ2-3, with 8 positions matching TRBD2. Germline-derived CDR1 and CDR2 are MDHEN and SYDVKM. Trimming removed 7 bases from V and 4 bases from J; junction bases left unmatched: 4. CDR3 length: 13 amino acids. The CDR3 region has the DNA TGTGCCAGCATACCGGGGGGGGCAGATACGCAGTATTTT. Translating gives CASIPGGADTQYF. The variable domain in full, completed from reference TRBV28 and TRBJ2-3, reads DVKVTQSSRYLVKRTGEKVFLECVQDMDHENMFWYRQDPGLGLRLIYFSYDVKMKEKGDIPEGYSVSREKKERFSLILESASTNQTSMYLCASIPGGADTQYFGPGTRLTVL.

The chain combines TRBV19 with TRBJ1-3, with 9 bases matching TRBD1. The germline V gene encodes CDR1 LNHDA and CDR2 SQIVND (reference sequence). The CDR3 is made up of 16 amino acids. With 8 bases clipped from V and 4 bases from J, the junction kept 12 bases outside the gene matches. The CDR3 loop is CASSQTGGAGGNTIYF. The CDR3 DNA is TGTGCCAGTTCCCAAACAGGGGGCGCTGGAGGAAACACCATATATTTT.